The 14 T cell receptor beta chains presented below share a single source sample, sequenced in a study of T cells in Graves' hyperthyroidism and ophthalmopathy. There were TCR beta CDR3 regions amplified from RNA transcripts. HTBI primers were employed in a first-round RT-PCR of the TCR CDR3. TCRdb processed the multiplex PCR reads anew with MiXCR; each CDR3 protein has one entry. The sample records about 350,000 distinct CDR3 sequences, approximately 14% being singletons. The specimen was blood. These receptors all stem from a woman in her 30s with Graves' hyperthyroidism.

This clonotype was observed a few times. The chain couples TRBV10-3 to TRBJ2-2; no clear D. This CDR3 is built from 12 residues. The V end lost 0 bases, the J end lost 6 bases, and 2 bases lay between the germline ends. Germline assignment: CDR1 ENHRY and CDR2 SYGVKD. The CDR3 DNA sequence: TGTGCCATCAGTGAGTCATCCGGGGAGCTGTTTTTT. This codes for CAISESSGELFF.

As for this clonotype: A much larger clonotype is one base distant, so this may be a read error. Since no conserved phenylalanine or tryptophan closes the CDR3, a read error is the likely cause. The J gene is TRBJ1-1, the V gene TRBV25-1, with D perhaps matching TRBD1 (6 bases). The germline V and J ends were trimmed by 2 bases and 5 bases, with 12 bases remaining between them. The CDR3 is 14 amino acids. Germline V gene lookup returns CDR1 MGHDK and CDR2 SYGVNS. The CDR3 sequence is CASSEHQGRTEAFL. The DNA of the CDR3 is TGTGCCAGCAGTGAACACCAGGGGCGGACTGAAGCTTTCCTT.

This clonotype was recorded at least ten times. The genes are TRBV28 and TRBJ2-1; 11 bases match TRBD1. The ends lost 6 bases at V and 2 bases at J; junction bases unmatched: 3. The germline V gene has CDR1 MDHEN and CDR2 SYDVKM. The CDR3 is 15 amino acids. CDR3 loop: CASSTGQGAYNEQFF. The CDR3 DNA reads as TGTGCCAGCAGCACGGGACAGGGGGCCTACAATGAGCAGTTCTTC.

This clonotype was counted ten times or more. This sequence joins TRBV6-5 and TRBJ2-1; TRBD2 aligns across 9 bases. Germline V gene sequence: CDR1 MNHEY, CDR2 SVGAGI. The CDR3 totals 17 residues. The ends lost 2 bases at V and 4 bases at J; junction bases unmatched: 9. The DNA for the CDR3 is TGTGCCAGCAGTTACGATATAGCGGGAGTAGGGTACAATGAGCAGTTCTTC. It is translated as CASSYDIAGVGYNEQFF.

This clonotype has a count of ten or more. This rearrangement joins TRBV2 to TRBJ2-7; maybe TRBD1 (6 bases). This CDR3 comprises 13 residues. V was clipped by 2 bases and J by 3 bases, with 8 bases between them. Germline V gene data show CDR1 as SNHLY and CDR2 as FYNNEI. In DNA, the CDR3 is TGTGCCAGCAGTGAAATACAGGGCTACGAGCAGTACTTC. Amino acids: CASSEIQGYEQYF.

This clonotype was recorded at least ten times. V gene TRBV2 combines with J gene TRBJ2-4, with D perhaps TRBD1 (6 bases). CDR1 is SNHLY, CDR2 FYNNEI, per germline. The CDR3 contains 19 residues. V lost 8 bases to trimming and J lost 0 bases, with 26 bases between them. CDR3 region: CASPTSTGWALLAKNIQYF. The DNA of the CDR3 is TGTGCCAGCCCCACTTCGACAGGCTGGGCTCTACTAGCCAAAAACATTCAGTACTTC. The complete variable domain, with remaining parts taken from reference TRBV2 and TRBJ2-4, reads EPEVTQTPSHQVTQMGQEVILRCVPISNHLYFYWYRQILGQKVEFLVSFYNNEISEKSEIFDDQFSVERPDGSNFTLKIRSTKLEDSAMYFCASPTSTGWALLAKNIQYFGAGTRLSVL.

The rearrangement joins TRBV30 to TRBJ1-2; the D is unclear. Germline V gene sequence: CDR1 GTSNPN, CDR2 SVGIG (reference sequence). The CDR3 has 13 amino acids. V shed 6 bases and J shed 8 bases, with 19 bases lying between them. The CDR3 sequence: CACGVTPVGGYTF. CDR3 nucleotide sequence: TGTGCCTGTGGGGTGACACCCGTCGGGGGCTACACCTTC.

The CDR3, as DNA: TGTGCCAGCAGCCCCGGGACGGTGAGCTCCTACGAGCAGTACTTC. Protein: CASSPGTVSSYEQYF. The gene calls are TRBV11-2 and TRBJ2-7; D assignment may be TRBD1 or TRBD2 (5 bases each). The CDR3 is 15 amino acids. Looked up from germline, CDR1 is SGHAT and CDR2 is FQNNGV. The V end was cut by 5 bases, the J end by 0 bases, with 14 bases between.

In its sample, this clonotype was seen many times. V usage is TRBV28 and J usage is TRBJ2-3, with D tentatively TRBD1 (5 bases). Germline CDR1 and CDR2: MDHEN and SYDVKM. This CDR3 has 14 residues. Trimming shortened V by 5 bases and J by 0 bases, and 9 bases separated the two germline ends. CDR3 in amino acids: CASSTDSSTDTQYF. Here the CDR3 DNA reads TGTGCCAGCAGTACCGACAGTAGCACAGATACGCAGTATTTT. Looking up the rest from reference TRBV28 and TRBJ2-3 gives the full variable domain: DVKVTQSSRYLVKRTGEKVFLECVQDMDHENMFWYRQDPGLGLRLIYFSYDVKMKEKGDIPEGYSVSREKKERFSLILESASTNQTSMYLCASSTDSSTDTQYFGPGTRLTVL.

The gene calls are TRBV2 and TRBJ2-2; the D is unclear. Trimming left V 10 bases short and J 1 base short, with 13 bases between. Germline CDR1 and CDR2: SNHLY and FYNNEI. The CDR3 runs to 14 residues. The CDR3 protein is CATASSENTGELFF. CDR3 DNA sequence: TGTGCCACTGCCAGTTCAGAGAACACCGGGGAGCTGTTTTTT.

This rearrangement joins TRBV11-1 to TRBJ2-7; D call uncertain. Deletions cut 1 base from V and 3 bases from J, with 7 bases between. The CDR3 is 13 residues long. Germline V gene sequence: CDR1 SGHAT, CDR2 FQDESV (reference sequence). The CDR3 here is CASSLVGNYEQYF. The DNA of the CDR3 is TGTGCCAGCAGCTTAGTCGGAAACTACGAGCAGTACTTC.

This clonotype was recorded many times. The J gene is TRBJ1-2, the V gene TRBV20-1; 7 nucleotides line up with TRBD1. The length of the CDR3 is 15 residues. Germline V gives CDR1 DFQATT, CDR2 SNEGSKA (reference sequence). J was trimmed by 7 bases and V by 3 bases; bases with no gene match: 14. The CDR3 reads CSARRNRGTSGGYTF. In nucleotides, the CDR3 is TGCAGTGCTAGGAGGAACAGGGGTACCAGTGGTGGCTACACCTTC.

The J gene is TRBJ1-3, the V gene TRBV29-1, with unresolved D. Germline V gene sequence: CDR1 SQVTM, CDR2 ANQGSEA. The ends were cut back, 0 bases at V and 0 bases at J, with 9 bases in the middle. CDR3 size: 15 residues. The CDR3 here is CSVEDVALSGNTIYF. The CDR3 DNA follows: TGCAGCGTTGAAGACGTGGCTCTCTCTGGAAACACCATATATTTT.

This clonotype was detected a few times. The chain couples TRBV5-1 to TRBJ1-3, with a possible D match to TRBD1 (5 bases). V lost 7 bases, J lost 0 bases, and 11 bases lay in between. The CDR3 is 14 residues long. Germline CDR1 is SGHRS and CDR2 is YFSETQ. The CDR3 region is CASGTGLSGNTIYF. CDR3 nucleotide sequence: TGCGCCAGCGGAACAGGACTCTCTGGAAACACCATATATTTT.